These T cell receptor beta chains were read from a single sample in a study of shared clonotypes between healthy human individuals. Method: immunoSEQ multiplex PCR; TCRdb's copy keeps in-frame clones and lacks some. The sample holds about a million clones; less than 85% are singletons and the top ten take approximately 1.5%. Sequenced input: memory CD4+ T cells sorted from blood. These receptors were obtained from a young man in good health. Each CDR3 is given with its conserved first and last residue. D genes are given only for firm matches. A row's size may be missing; if present it is once, few, many or a size class.

j_call clone_size d_call v_call cdr3_nt cdr3_aa
TRBJ2-2 - TRBD1 TRBV30 TGTGCCTGGAAGGGGGCTCGGAACACCGGGGAGCTGTTTTTT CAWKGARNTGELFF
TRBJ2-7 - - TRBV19 TGTGCCAGTACCTCCGCCGGGACCCTGAGGGGCGAGCAGTACTTC CASTSAGTLRGEQYF
TRBJ2-2 - - TRBV5-1 TGCGCCAGCAGCTTGGCAACTAGGACCGGGGAGCTGTTTTTT CASSLATRTGELFF
TRBJ2-4 - - TRBV28 TGTGCCAGCAGTTTATTGCAGGGGTCAAACATTCAGTACTTC CASSLLQGSNIQYF
TRBJ1-1 - TRBD1 TRBV28 TGTGCCAGCAGTACCCGGACAGGGAACACTGAAGCTTTCTTT CASSTRTGNTEAFF
TRBJ2-7 once TRBD1 TRBV19 TGTGCCAGTAGTACCCACCCACAGGGGGCAAACTACGAGCAGTACTTC CASSTHPQGANYEQYF
TRBJ2-1 - - TRBV19 TGTGCCAGTAGTATGGGTTACGGAGTAAGGGAGCAGTTCTTC CASSMGYGVREQFF
TRBJ2-3 - - TRBV10-3 TGTGCCATCAGTGAGCCGACAAACAGCACGCAGTATTTT CAISEPTNSTQYF
TRBJ2-3 - - TRBV15 TGTGCCACCAGCAGTGGACCGGAATCATCTAGCACAGATACGCAGTATTTT CATSSGPESSSTDTQYF
TRBJ2-6 - - TRBV18 TGTGCCAGCTCACCACCGGCTGGGGCCAACGTCCTGACTTTC CASSPPAGANVLTF
TRBJ2-5 - TRBD1 TRBV6-5 TGTGCCAGCAGTTACCACAGGGGGAGAGGGGAGACCCAGTACTTC CASSYHRGRGETQYF
TRBJ1-1 - - TRBV5-1 TGCGCCAGCAGCCGATCACACGTGAACACTGAAGCTTTCTTT CASSRSHVNTEAFF
TRBJ2-7 - TRBD2 TRBV7-2 TGTGCCAGCAGCTTAGCGCCGACTAGCGGGAACAGATTTCTGTACTTC CASSLAPTSGNRFLYF
TRBJ1-6 - - TRBV30 TGTGCCTGGGCGCAGGAGAATTCACCCCTCCACTTT CAWAQENSPLHF
TRBJ2-4 - TRBD2 TRBV7-2 TGTGCCAGCAGCAAAAATAGCGGGGGGATGAACATAGCCAAAAACATTCAGTACTTC CASSKNSGGMNIAKNIQYF
TRBJ2-6 - - TRBV5-1 TGCGCCAGCCGGCTGGGTAGTGGGGCCAACGTCCTGACTTTC CASRLGSGANVLTF
TRBJ2-4 - TRBD2 TRBV5-1 TGCGCCAGCAGCAGCTCCCCCATTGGTGGGGGGGGAATTCAGTACTTC CASSSSPIGGGGIQYF
TRBJ1-1 once - TRBV28 TGTGCCAGCTGCCCCACAGGGCAGAAGAACACTGAAGCTTTCTTT CASCPTGQKNTEAFF
TRBJ1-4 - TRBD1 TRBV7-9 TGTGCCAGCCGGACAGGGAAAAGGACTAATGAAAAACTGTTTTTT CASRTGKRTNEKLFF
TRBJ2-7 - - TRBV25-1 TGTGCCAGCAGTGAAACAGGGTTCATAGCCTACGAGCAGTACTTC CASSETGFIAYEQYF
TRBJ1-4 - - TRBV30 TGTGCCTGTGACCTGGGGGATGAAAAACTGTTTTTT CACDLGDEKLFF
TRBJ2-5 - - TRBV7-2 TGTGCCAGCGGGGAGACCCAGTACTTC CASGETQYF
TRBJ2-7 - - TRBV6-5 TGTGCCAGCAGTTACGGGTCAGTTTCAAACGAGCAGTACTTC CASSYGSVSNEQYF
TRBJ1-1 - - TRBV10-3 TGTGCCATCATTGGCGGGAGGATGAACACTGAAGCTTTCTTT CAIIGGRMNTEAFF
TRBJ2-1 - - TRBV7-2 TGTGCCAGCAGCTTAGCGCAGGGGTCCAATGAGCAGTTCTTC CASSLAQGSNEQFF
TRBJ2-4 - TRBD1 TRBV4-1 TGCGCCAGCAGCCAAGGGACAGGGGCCAAAAACATTCAGTACTTC CASSQGTGAKNIQYF
TRBJ2-1 - - TRBV19 TGTGCCAGTACCAGAGATAGCTTCGGGAGCAATGAGCAGTTCTTC CASTRDSFGSNEQFF
TRBJ1-2 few - TRBV28 TGTGCCAGCAGTTCTACCAGCTATGGCTACACCTTC CASSSTSYGYTF
TRBJ1-1 few - TRBV28 TGTGCCAGCAGTTTAAAATGGAACACTGAAGCTTTCTTT CASSLKWNTEAFF
TRBJ2-5 - - TRBV21-1 TGTGCCAGCAGCAAAGTCGGGACTAGCGGGAGATCCCAAGAGACCCAGTACTTC CASSKVGTSGRSQETQYF
TRBJ2-7 few - TRBV29-1 TGCAGCGTTCGCGCAGGGTGGAACGAGCAGTACTTC CSVRAGWNEQYF
TRBJ2-5 - - TRBV10-3 TGTGCCATCAGCGCGACAGATATACAAGAGACCCAGTACTTC CAISATDIQETQYF
TRBJ2-7 - - TRBV11-2 TGTGCCAGCAGCTCCCAGGGGAGGTACGAGCAGTACTTC CASSSQGRYEQYF
TRBJ1-1 - - TRBV29-1 TGCAGCGTCTCAAGAAGTGGGACTGAAGCTTTCTTT CSVSRSGTEAFF
TRBJ2-1 - - TRBV19 TGTGCCAGTAGCCCCCCGTGGGGGGACAATGAGCAGTTCTTC CASSPPWGDNEQFF
TRBJ1-5 few - TRBV6-1 TGTGCCAGCAGTGAAGAAAGGGTAAGGCAGCCCCAGCATTTT CASSEERVRQPQHF
TRBJ2-1 - TRBD2 TRBV19 TGTGCCAGTAGTTCAAGCGGGAGGTCGACGAATGAGCAGTTCTTC CASSSSGRSTNEQFF
TRBJ2-7 - - TRBV5-6 TGTGCCAGCAGCTTGGCCGGGGTGGGAGCTTCCTACGAGCAGTACTTC CASSLAGVGASYEQYF
TRBJ1-5 - - TRBV7-9 TGTGCCAGCAGCTCGGGGTTCCAGGGCGTTCAGCATTTT CASSSGFQGVQHF
TRBJ2-7 once - TRBV5-4 TGTGCCAGCAGCTCCGGGGGGCCGGGCCTTAGGGAGCAGTACTTC CASSSGGPGLREQYF
TRBJ2-3 - TRBD2 TRBV7-9 TGTGCCAGCAGCTTTGATCTGACTAGCGGAATTTTT CASSFDLTSGIF
TRBJ2-3 - TRBD1 TRBV6-1 TGTGCCAGCAGTGAACTGGGGACAGGGAAAGATACGCAGTATTTT CASSELGTGKDTQYF
TRBJ2-1 - - TRBV7-2 TGTGCCAGCAGCTTAAGGGTAAGGGATGAGCAGTTCTTC CASSLRVRDEQFF
TRBJ1-6 - - TRBV7-2 TGTGCCAGCAGCTTAGAAGGACTCGAGAGCTCCTATAATTCACCCCTCCACTTT CASSLEGLESSYNSPLHF
TRBJ2-2 once TRBD1 TRBV18 TGTGCCAGCTGGGACAGGGTCTTCGGGGAGCTGTTTTTT CASWDRVFGELFF
TRBJ1-3 few TRBD1 TRBV5-1 TGCGCCAGCAGCCCTACCCCCGAGGGGGCCTCTGGAAACACCATATATTTT CASSPTPEGASGNTIYF
TRBJ2-6 - - TRBV5-1 TGCGCCAGCAGCTCGGACCTTGGTTCTGGGGCCAACGTCCTGACTTTC CASSSDLGSGANVLTF
TRBJ2-7 - TRBD1 TRBV7-6 TGTGCCAGCAGCTCGTACCACGGCCACAGGGGGCCGGAGCAGTACTTC CASSSYHGHRGPEQYF
TRBJ1-5 - - TRBV5-1 TGCGCCAGCAGTATATCAGAAAATCAGCCCCAGCATTTT CASSISENQPQHF
TRBJ2-7 - - TRBV5-6 TGTGCCAGCAGCTTGGACGGGAGAAGCTACGAGCAGTACTTC CASSLDGRSYEQYF
TRBJ2-7 - TRBD1 TRBV5-1 TGCGCCAGCAGCTCTCTTGGGACAGGGGTCAACGAGCAGTACTTC CASSSLGTGVNEQYF
TRBJ1-2 - - TRBV5-8 TGTGCCAGCAGCTTGATCGCTTCGGGCACTAACTATGGCTACACCTTC CASSLIASGTNYGYTF
TRBJ1-2 - - TRBV7-8 TGTGCCAGCAGCCCACTGGGGCAGGGGAACTATGGCTACACCTTC CASSPLGQGNYGYTF
TRBJ1-5 few - TRBV27 TGTGCCAGCATCTGGGGACAGCCCCAGCATTTT CASIWGQPQHF
TRBJ2-1 - - TRBV30 TGTGCCTGGAGTCCCCTCAAAGTTAATGAGCAGTTCTTC CAWSPLKVNEQFF